Reported below is one T cell receptor beta chain. This sample was taken from a study of Ad26.COV2.S vaccination and SARS-CoV-2 variants. Study-level information: This donor came from the COV1001 trial of Ad26.COV2.S. Into the muscle, Ad26.COV2.S was dosed once or twice, 56 days apart.

Repertoires were generated with immunoSEQ multiplex PCR, while TCRdb's copy carries only in-frame clones and drops some. The sample holds roughly 510,000 clones, approximately 90% seen once. The sample's treatment: around 19 received Ad26.COV2.S at low or high dose, single or two shots; 5 received placebo; per-sample allocation not given. Day 63 after the first vaccine or placebo injection was the time point for sampling. The sequence was collected from a person aged 18-65 years who received the Ad26.COV2.S COVID-19 vaccine or a placebo. Specimen: peripheral blood, collected in a trial of Ad26.COV2.S vaccine versus placebo.

The CDR3: CAIGLAVGSYNEQFF. The CDR3 DNA reads TGTGCCATAGGACTAGCGGTAGGCTCCTACAATGAGCAGTTCTTC. The V and J genes are TRBV6-6 and TRBJ2-1, with 10 bases aligning to TRBD2. CDR1 is MNHNY and CDR2 is SVGAGI in the germline V gene (reference sequence). The junction had 6 bases not matched to a gene; V was cut back by 10 bases and J by 0 bases. The CDR3 length is 15 residues.